One and the same sample provided the 5 T cell receptor beta chains below, sequenced in a study of blood T cells in healthy people across ages. Together with a sample-barcoded 5' primer, a J-beta primer mix was included in a second PCR lasting about 7 to 11 cycles. Via MiXCR, TCRdb re-called the 5' RACE reads, giving one row per CDR3 protein. The table includes 1.4 million or so distinct CDR3 sequences, less than 45% detected once. The sequenced material came from blood. The receptor source for this set is a woman aged 18-35 years in good health.

This clonotype was seen at least ten times. One end of the junction is discordant with germline, which a read error may explain. The genes are TRBV4-3 and TRBJ2-1; either TRBD1 or TRBD2 may fit D (6 bases each). The CDR3 length is 15 residues. Germline CDR1 and CDR2: LGHNA and YSLEER. The CDR3 coding sequence is TGTGCCAGCAGCCAAGGGGGAGGCTCCTACAATGAGCAGTTCTTC. Translated: CASSQGGGSYNEQFF.

The V call is TRBV20-1, the J call TRBJ2-7; D possibly corresponds to TRBD1 (5 bases). The CDR3 is made up of 12 amino acids. The V and J ends lost 5 bases and 6 bases respectively, with 14 bases between them. CDR1 DFQATT and CDR2 SNEGSKA come from the germline V gene (reference sequence). CDR3 DNA: TGCAGTGCTCTTTCCTCAGGGCGCGAGCAGTACTTC. Translated: CSALSSGREQYF.

There are a few counts of this clonotype. The V and J genes are TRBV6-2 or TRBV6-3 and TRBJ1-5, with 7 bases lining up with TRBD1. Germline CDR1 reads MNHEY; CDR2 reads SVGEGT. J was trimmed by 2 bases and V by 0 bases; bases with no gene match: 4. The CDR3 covers 16 residues. The CDR3 region is CASSYSHRGGNQPQHF. The CDR3 nucleotides are TGTGCCAGCAGTTACTCGCACAGGGGTGGCAATCAGCCCCAGCATTTT.

This clonotype was counted a few times. J is TRBJ2-7 and V is TRBV10-3; D is unclear. Germline CDR1 and CDR2: ENHRY and SYGVKD. The CDR3 extends over 13 amino acids. V was trimmed by 6 bases and J by 0 bases, leaving 9 bases between them. The CDR3 loop reads CAISPAGSYEQYF. CDR3 DNA: TGTGCCATCAGCCCCGCCGGCTCCTACGAGCAGTACTTC.

V usage is TRBV7-9 and J usage is TRBJ2-3; D may be TRBD2 (6 bases). The CDR3 covers 12 residues. The germline gives CDR1 SEHNR, CDR2 FQNEAQ (reference sequence). V was shortened by 8 bases and J by 3 bases, with 9 bases between the two germline ends. CDR3 DNA: TGTGCCAGCGGGCTAGCGACAGATACGCAGTATTTT. This encodes CASGLATDTQYF.